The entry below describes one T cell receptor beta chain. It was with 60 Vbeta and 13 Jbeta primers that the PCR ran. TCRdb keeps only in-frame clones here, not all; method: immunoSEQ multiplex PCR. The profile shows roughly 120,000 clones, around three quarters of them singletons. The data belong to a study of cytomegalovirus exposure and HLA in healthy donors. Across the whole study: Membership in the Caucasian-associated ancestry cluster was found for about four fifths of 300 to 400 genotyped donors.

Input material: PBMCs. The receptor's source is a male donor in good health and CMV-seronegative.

CDR3 protein: CASSYLQGNYEQYF. The CDR3 nucleotides read TGTGCCAGCAGTTACTTACAGGGAAACTACGAGCAGTACTTC. The chain joins TRBV6-5 to TRBJ2-7; D perhaps matches TRBD1 (6 bases). CDR3 length: 14 amino acids. Germline V gives CDR1 MNHEY, CDR2 SVGAGI. V was shortened by 1 base and J by 3 bases, with 10 bases between the two germline ends.